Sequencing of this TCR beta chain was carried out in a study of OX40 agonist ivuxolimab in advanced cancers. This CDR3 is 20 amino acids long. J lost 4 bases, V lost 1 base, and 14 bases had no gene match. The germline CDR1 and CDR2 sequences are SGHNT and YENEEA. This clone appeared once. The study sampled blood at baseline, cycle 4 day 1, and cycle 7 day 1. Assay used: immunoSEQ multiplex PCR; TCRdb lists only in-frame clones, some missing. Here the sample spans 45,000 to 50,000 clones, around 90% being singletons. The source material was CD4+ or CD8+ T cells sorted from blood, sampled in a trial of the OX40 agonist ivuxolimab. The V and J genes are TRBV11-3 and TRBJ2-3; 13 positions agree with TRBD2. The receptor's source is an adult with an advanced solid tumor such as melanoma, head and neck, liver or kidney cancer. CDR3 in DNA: TGTGCCAGCAGCTTAGGGGGCCCCGGGACTAGCGGGAAGTTCTCAGATACGCAGTATTTT. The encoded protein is CASSLGGPGTSGKFSDTQYF.